Detailed here is one T cell receptor (beta chain). No antigen is known for it. These data are taken from a study of T cells expressing NK-cell markers. As for the study in general: Each TCR beta repertoire originated in sorted T cells that were CD3+CD56+NKG2C+, CD3+CD56+NKG2C- or CD3+CD56-NKG2C+.

The germline CDR1 and CDR2 sequences are MNHEY and SVGAGI. The CDR3 is made up of 13 amino acids. One entry per CDR3 protein, without DNA, is what TCRdb gives after re-calling the 5' RACE reads. This sample's table reports 300,000 to 500,000 distinct CDR3 sequences. Study-wide points: A few of the donors also had these clonotypes leading their CD3+CD56-NKG2C+ fraction.

This sequence joins TRBV6-5 and TRBJ1-4; no DNA is available, so the TRBD1 call from TCRdb remains unchecked. The origin of this receptor is a woman in her 50s in good health. The sample taken for sequencing was blood T cells: a sorted CD56 or NKG2C T cell subset, CD4+ or CD8+ T cells, or bulk PBMC T cells (not recorded which). CDR3 amino acids: CASSRRGGLELFF.